The present entry profiles one T cell receptor (beta chain) with its context. In its sample, this clone was seen a few times. Which antigen it targets is not known. Base-call qualities are not available, and no considerably larger clone is one nucleotide away. For sequencing of the TCRbeta CDR3 region, genomic DNA was extracted from the sorted cells. The immunoSEQ Assay was used to sequence the TCRbeta CDR3 regions. TCRdb took over this immuneACCESS table, retaining in-frame rearrangements with V and J assigned. Such tables are incomplete; in checked studies, under half of the missing clones stem from an unresolved V gene, and the remainder is unexplained. Present in this sample are around 72,000 clones, 75% to 85% of which were seen just once. The ten largest clones take up approximately 0.4% of the sample. The sample originates from a study of OX40 agonist ivuxolimab in advanced cancers. Concerning the study at large: Ivuxolimab was an agonistic, fully human IgG2 monoclonal antibody directed against OX40 (CD134), a costimulatory receptor. Intravenous ivuxolimab was administered to patients every 2 weeks at six dose levels: 0.01, 0.1, 0.3, 1.5, 3 and 10 mg/kg. Among the roughly 54 dose-escalation patients, around 19 had hepatocellular carcinoma, around 15 melanoma, 9 renal cell carcinoma and 9 head and neck cancer. A male proportion of under 85% and a mean age of about 60 years, ranging from about 20 to 80, were recorded for the dose-escalation cohort. Prior anti-PD-1, anti-PD-L1 or anti-CTLA-4 therapy was permitted, and checkpoint inhibitors had been received by about 37% of dose-escalation patients. Partial responses were achieved by three dose-escalation patients, of whom one had hepatocellular carcinoma and two had cutaneous melanoma. The purpose of peripheral TCRbeta sequencing was to test whether ivuxolimab changed TCR sequence diversity and led to clonal T-cell expansion. The paper reports the monotherapy dose-escalation portion (N = 52 patients) of the phase I ivuxolimab trial. What the authors observed across the whole study: Low levels of normalized T-cell clonal expansion were also seen in some patients who did not respond. After ivuxolimab, expanded clones were on average more numerous among CD8+ T cells than among CD4+ T cells. Which antigens the clonally expanded peripheral T cells were specific for was not determined. At doses of 0.1 to 3.0 mg/kg, clonal expansion of both CD4+ and CD8+ T cells in blood was seen between baseline and week 6. In the 0.1-3.0 mg/kg groups, partial responders had among the lowest normalized peripheral clonal expansion, particularly in CD8+ T cells.

In the germline V gene, CDR1 corresponds to MNHEY and CDR2 to SVGAGI. From its cysteine to its phenylalanine, the CDR3 spans 11 amino acids. Only CDR3 DNA remains: 33 bases, in frame from the first base. V is pared back by 5 bases and J by 4 bases, with 5 bases lying between the germline termini. Patients with a history of autoimmune disease or receiving systemic immunosuppression were excluded from the trial. Peripheral blood for TCR sequencing was drawn from every dose cohort at baseline, at cycle 4 day 1 and at cycle 7 day 1. The samples were taken from a phase I, first-in-human, multicenter, open-label dose-escalation trial of ivuxolimab. Adults with locally advanced or metastatic melanoma, renal cell carcinoma, hepatocellular carcinoma or head and neck squamous cell carcinoma were enrolled in the trial. CD4+ and CD8+ T cells were sorted separately from peripheral blood before TCR sequencing.

The clonotype originates from an adult with an advanced solid tumor such as melanoma, head and neck, liver or kidney cancer. The sequence joins TRBV6-5 to TRBJ1-1; a tentative D call is TRBD1 (5 bases match). The sequencing used CD4+ or CD8+ T cells sorted from blood, collected in a trial of the OX40 agonist ivuxolimab. The DNA reads as follows: TGTGCCAGCAGTGGGGGCACTGAAGCTTTCTTT. Translated, it reads CASSGGTEAFF.